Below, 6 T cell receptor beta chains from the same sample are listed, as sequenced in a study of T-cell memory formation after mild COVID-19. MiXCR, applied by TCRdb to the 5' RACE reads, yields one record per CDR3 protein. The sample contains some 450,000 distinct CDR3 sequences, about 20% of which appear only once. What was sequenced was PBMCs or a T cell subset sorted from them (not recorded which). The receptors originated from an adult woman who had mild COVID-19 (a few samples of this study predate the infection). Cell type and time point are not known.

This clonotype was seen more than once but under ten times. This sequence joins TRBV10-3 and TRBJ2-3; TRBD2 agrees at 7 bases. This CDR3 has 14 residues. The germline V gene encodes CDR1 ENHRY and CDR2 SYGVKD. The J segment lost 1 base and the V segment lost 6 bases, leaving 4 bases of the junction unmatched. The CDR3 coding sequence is TGTGCCATCAGAGAAGCGGGGCGCACAGATACGCAGTATTTT. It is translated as CAIREAGRTDTQYF.

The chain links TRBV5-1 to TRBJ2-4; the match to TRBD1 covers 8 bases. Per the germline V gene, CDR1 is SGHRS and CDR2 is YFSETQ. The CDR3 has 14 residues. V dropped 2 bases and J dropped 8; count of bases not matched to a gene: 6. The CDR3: CASSLGDRSDIQYF. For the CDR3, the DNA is TGCGCCAGCAGCTTAGGGGACAGGTCGGACATTCAGTACTTC.

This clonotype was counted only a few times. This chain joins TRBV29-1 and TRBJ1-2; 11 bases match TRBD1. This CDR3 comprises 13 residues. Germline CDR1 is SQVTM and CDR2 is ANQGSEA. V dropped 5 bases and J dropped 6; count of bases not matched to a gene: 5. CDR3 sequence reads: CSVPKDRGHGYTF. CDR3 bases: TGCAGCGTTCCGAAGGACAGGGGGCATGGCTACACCTTC.

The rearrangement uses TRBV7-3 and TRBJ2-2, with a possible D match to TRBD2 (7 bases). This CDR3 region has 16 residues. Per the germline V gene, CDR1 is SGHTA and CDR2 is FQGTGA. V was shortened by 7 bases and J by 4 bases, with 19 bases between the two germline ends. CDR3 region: CASTPWGGASTGELFF. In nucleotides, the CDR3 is TGTGCCAGCACCCCTTGGGGGGGGGCCAGCACCGGGGAGCTGTTTTTT.

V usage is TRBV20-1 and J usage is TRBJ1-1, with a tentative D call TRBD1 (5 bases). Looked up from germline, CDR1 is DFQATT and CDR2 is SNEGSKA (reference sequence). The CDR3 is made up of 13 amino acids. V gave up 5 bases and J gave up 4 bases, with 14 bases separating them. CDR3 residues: CSARGRVATEAFF. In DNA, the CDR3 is TGCAGTGCTCGGGGCAGGGTGGCCACTGAAGCTTTCTTT.

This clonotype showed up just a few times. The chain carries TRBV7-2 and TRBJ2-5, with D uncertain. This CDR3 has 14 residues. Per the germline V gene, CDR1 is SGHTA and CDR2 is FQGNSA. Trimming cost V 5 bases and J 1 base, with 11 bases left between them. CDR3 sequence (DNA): TGTGCCAGCAGCCGCACAGACCTCCAAGAGACCCAGTACTTC. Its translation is CASSRTDLQETQYF.